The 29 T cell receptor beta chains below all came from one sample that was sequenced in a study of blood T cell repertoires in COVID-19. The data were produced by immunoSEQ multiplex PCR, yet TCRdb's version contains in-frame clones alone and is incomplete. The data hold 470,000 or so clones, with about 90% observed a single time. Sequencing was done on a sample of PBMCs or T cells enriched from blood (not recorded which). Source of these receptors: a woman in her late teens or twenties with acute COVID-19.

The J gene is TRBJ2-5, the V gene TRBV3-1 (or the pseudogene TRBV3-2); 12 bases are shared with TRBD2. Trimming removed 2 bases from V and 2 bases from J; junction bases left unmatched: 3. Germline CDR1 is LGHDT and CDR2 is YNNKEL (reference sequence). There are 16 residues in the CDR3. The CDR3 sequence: CASSQLLAGGQETQYF. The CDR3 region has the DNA TGTGCCAGCAGCCAACTTCTAGCGGGGGGGCAAGAGACCCAGTACTTC.

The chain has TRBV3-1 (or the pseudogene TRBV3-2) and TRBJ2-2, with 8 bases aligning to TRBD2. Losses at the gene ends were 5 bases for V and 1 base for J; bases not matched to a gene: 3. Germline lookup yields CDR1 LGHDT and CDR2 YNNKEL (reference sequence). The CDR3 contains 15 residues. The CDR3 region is CASSKGLENTGELFF. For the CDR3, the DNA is TGTGCCAGCAGCAAGGGACTAGAGAACACCGGGGAGCTGTTTTTT.

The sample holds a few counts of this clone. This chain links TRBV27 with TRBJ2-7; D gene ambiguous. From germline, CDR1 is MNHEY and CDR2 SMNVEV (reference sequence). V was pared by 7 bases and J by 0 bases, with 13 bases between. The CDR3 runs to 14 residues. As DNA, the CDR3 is TGTGCCAGCATGGTGACTTCCTACTCCTACGAGCAGTACTTC. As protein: CASMVTSYSYEQYF.

The CDR3 region has the DNA TGCGCCAGCAGCCAACCTACGGACAGGGGCGCAGATACGCAGTATTTT. Translating gives CASSQPTDRGADTQYF. The V call is TRBV4-3, the J call TRBJ2-3; TRBD1 agrees at 9 bases. V lost 2 bases and J lost 4; bases outside the gene matches: 7. CDR3 length: 16 amino acids. Germline V gene lookup returns CDR1 LGHNA and CDR2 YSLEER.

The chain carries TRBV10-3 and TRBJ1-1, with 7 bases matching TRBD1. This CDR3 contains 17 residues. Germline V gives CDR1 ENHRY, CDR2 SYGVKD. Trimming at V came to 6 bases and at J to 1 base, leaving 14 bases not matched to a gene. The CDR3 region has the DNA TGTGCCATCAGACCCCGACAGGGCCTTATTGAGAACACTGAAGCTTTCTTT. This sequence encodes CAIRPRQGLIENTEAFF.

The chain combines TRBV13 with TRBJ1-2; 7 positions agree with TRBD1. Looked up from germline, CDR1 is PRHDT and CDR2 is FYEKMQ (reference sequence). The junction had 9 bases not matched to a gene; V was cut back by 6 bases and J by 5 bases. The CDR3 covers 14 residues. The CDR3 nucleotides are TGTGCCAGCAGAGCCAAACAGGGGATTTATGGCTACACCTTC. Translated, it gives CASRAKQGIYGYTF.

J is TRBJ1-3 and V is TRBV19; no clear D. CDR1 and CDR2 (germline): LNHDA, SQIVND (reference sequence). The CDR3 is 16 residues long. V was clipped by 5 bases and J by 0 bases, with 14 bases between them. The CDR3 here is CASSPGTAFSGNTIYF. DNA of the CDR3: TGTGCCAGTAGTCCAGGCACTGCATTCTCTGGAAACACCATATATTTT.

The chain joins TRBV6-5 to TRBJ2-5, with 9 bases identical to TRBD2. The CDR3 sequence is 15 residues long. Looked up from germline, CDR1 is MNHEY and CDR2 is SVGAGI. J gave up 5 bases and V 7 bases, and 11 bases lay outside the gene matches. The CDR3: CASKASGVPGETQYF. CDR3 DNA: TGTGCCAGCAAGGCTAGCGGGGTACCCGGGGAGACCCAGTACTTC.

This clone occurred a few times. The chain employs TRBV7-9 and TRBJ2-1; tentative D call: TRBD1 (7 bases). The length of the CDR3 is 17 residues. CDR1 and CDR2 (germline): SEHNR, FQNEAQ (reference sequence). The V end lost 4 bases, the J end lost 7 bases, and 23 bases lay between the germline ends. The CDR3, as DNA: TGTGCCAGCAGCTCCACCGGACAGGCCACCCGGGGGAATGAGCAGTTCTTC. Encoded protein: CASSSTGQATRGNEQFF.

CDR3 in amino acids: CASSVQRVNSPLHF. The DNA for the CDR3 is TGTGCCAGCAGTGTACAGAGAGTGAATTCACCCCTCCACTTT. This chain uses TRBV28 with TRBJ1-6, with no clear D. The germline V gene encodes CDR1 MDHEN and CDR2 SYDVKM. V dropped 5 bases and J dropped 7 bases, with 12 bases sitting between them. The CDR3 consists of 14 residues.

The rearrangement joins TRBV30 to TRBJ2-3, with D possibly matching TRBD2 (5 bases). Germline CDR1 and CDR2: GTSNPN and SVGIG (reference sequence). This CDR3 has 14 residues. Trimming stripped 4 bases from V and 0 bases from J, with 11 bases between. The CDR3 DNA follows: TGTGCCTGGAAGAGCGGTCCTAGCACAGATACGCAGTATTTT. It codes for CAWKSGPSTDTQYF.

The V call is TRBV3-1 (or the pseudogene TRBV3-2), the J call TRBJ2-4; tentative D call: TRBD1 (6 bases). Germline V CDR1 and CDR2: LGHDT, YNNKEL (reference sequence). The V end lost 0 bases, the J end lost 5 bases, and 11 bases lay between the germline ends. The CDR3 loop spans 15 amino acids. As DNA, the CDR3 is TGTGCCAGCAGCCAAGATACAGGGCCACAAAACATTCAGTACTTC. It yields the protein CASSQDTGPQNIQYF.

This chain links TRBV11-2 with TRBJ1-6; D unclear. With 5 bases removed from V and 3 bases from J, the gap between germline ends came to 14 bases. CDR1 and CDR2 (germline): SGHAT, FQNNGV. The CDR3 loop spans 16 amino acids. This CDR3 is CASSPEGGVYNSPLHF. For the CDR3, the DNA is TGTGCCAGCAGCCCGGAGGGCGGGGTCTATAATTCACCCCTCCACTTT.

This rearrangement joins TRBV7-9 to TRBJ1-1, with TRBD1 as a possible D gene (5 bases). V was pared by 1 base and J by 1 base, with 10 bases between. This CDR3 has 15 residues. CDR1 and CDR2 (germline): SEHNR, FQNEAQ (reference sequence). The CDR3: CASSLVSGGNTEAFF. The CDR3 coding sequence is TGTGCCAGCAGCTTAGTTTCGGGGGGGAACACTGAAGCTTTCTTT. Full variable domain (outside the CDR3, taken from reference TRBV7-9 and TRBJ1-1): DTGVSQNPRHKITKRGQNVTFRCDPISEHNRLYWYRQTLGQGPEFLTYFQNEAQLEKSRLLSDRFSAERPKGSFSTLEIQRTEQGDSAMYLCASSLVSGGNTEAFFGQGTRLTVV.

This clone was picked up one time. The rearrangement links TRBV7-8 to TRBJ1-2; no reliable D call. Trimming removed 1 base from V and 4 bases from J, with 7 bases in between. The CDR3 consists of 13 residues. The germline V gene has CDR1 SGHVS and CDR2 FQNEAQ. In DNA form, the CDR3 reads TGTGCCAGCAGCTTAGGGCAGATCTATGGCTACACCTTC. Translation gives CASSLGQIYGYTF.

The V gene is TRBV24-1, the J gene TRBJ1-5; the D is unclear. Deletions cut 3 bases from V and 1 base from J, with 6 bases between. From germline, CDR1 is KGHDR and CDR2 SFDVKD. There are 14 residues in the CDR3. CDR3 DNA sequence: TGTGCCACCAGTGATCTTGAGAGCAATCAGCCCCAGCATTTT. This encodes CATSDLESNQPQHF.

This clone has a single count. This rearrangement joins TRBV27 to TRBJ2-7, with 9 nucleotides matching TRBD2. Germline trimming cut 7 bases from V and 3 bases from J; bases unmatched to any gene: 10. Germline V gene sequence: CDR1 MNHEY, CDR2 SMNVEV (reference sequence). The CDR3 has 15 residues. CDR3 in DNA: TGTGCCAGCATCCCTCGACTAGCGGATCACTACGAGCAGTACTTC. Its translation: CASIPRLADHYEQYF.

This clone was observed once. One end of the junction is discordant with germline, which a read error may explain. For the CDR3, the DNA is TGTGCCAGCAGCCCCGGGGGATTT. Translated: CASSPGGF. V usage is TRBV28 and J usage is TRBJ1-4; weak D call: TRBD1 (5 bases). Per the germline V gene, CDR1 is MDHEN and CDR2 is SYDVKM. The CDR3 is 8 residues long. The complete variable domain, with remaining parts taken from reference TRBV28 and TRBJ1-4, reads DVKVTQSSRYLVKRTGEKVFLECVQDMDHENMFWYRQDPGLGLRLIYFSYDVKMKEKGDIPEGYSVSREKKERFSLILESASTNQTSMYLCASSPGGFGSGTQLSVL.

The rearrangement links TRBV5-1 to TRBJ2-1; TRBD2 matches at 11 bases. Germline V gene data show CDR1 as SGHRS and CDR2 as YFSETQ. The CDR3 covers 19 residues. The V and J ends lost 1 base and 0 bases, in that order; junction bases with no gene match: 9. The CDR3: CASSLTGTSGLSSYNEQFF. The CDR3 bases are TGCGCCAGCAGCTTGACCGGGACTAGCGGATTAAGCTCCTACAATGAGCAGTTCTTC.

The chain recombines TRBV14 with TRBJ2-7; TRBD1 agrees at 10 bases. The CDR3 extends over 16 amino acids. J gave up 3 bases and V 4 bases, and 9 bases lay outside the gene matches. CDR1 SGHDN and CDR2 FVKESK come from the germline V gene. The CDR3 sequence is CASSPHPGQGIYEQYF. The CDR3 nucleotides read TGTGCCAGCAGCCCTCATCCGGGACAGGGGATCTACGAGCAGTACTTC.

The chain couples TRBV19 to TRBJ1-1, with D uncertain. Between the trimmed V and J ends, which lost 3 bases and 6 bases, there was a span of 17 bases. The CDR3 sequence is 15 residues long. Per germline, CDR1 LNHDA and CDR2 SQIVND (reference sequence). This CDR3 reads CASSIGSGRWAEAFF. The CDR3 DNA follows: TGTGCCAGTAGTATTGGGAGTGGCAGATGGGCTGAAGCTTTCTTT.

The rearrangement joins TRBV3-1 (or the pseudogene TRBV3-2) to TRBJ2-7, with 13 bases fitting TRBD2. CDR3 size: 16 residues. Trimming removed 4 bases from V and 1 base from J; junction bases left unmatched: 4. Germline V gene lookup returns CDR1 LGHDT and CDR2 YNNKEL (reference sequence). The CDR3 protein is CASSPGLAGISYEQYF. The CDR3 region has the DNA TGTGCCAGCAGCCCGGGACTAGCGGGGATATCCTACGAGCAGTACTTC.

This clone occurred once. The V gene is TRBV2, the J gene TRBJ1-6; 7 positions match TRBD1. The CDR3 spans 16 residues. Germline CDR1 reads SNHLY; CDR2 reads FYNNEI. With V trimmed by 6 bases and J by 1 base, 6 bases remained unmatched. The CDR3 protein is CASSRRQGSYNSPLHF. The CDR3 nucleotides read TGTGCCAGCAGCCGACGACAGGGATCCTATAATTCACCCCTCCACTTT.

The CDR3 region is CASSQGSGTEAFF. In DNA, the CDR3 is TGTGCCAGCAGTCAGGGTTCGGGCACTGAAGCTTTCTTT. The chain combines TRBV7-9 with TRBJ1-1; TRBD1 might be the D (5 bases). From germline, CDR1 is SEHNR and CDR2 FQNEAQ (reference sequence). With 6 bases removed from V and 4 bases from J, the gap between germline ends came to 12 bases. The CDR3 loop spans 13 amino acids.

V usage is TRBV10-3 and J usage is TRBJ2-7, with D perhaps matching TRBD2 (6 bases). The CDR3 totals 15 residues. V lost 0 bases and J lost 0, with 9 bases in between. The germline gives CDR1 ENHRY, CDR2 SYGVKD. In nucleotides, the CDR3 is TGTGCCATCAGTGAGTCGCGGGATAGCTCCTACGAGCAGTACTTC. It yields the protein CAISESRDSSYEQYF.

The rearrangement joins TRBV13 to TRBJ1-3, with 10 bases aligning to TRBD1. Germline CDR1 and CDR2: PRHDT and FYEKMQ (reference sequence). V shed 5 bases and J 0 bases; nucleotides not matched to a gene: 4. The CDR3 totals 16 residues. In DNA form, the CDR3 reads TGTGCCAGCAGCCCGGGACAGGGGAACTCTGGAAACACCATATATTTT. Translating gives CASSPGQGNSGNTIYF.

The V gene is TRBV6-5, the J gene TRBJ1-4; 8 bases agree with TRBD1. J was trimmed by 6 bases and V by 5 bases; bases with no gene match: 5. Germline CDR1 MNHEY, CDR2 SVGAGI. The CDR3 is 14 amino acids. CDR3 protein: CASSKQGVDEKLFF. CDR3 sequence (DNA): TGTGCCAGCAGTAAACAGGGGGTGGATGAAAAACTGTTTTTT.

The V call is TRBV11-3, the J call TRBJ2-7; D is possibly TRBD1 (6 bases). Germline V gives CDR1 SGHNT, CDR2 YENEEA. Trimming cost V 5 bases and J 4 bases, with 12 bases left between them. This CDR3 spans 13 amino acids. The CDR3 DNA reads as TGTGCCAGCAGCACCAAACAGGGATACGAGCAGTACTTC. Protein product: CASSTKQGYEQYF. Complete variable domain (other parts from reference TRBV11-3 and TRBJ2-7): EAGVVQSPRYKIIEKKQPVAFWCNPISGHNTLYWYLQNLGQGPELLIRYENEEAVDDSQLPKDRFSAERLKGVDSTLKIQPAELGDSAVYLCASSTKQGYEQYFGPGTRLTVT.

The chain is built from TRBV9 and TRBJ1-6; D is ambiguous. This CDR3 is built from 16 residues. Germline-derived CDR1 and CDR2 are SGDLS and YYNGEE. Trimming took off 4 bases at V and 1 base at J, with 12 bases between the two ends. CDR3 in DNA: TGTGCCAGCAGCCCACGAGAGGGTTCCTATAATTCACCCCTCCACTTT. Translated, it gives CASSPREGSYNSPLHF. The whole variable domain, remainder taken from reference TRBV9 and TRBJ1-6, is DSGVTQTPKHLITATGQRVTLRCSPRSGDLSVYWYQQSLDQGLQFLIQYYNGEERAKGNILERFSAQQFPDLHSELNLSSLELGDSALYFCASSPREGSYNSPLHFGNGTRLTVT.